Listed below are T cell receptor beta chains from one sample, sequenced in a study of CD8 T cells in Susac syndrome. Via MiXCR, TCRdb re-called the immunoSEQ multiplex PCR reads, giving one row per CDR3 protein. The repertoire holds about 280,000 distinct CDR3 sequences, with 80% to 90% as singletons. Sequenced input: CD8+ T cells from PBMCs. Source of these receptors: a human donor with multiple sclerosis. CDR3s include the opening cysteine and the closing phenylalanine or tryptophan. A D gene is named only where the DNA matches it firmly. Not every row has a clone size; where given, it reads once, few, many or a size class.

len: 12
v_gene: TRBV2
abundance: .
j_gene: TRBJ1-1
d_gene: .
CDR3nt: TGTGCTTGTCGCGGAGGGAGCACTGAAGCTTTCTTT
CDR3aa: CACRGGSTEAFF

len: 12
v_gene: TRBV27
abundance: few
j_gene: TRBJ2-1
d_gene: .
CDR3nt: TGTGCCAGCAGTTATGGCGTGAATGAGCAGTTCTTC
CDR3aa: CASSYGVNEQFF

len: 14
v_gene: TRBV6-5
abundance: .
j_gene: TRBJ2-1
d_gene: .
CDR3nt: TGTGCCAGCAGTTACGACGACCAGGCGGGTGAGCAGTTCTTC
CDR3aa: CASSYDDQAGEQFF

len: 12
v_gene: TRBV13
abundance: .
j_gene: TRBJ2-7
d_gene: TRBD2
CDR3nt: TGTGCCAGCGGTCTAGCGGGGGACGAGCAGTACTTC
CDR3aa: CASGLAGDEQYF

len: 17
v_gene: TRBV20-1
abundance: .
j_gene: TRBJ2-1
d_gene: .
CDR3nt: TGCAGTGCTAGACGCCGAGAGGCCTGGGGGAGCCACAATGAGCAGTTCTTC
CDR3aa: CSARRREAWGSHNEQFF

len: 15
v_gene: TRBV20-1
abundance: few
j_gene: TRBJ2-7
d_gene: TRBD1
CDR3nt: TGCAGTGCTAGGGCTGGACAGGGGGACTTTTACGAGCAGTACTTC
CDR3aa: CSARAGQGDFYEQYF

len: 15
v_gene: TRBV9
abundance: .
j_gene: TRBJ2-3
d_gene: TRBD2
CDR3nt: TGTGCCAGCAGCGTACGACTAGCGGGAGGAGATACGCAGTATTTT
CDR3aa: CASSVRLAGGDTQYF

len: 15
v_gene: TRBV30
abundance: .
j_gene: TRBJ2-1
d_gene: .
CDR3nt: TGTGCCTGGATTACCGGGACTGGCTCCTACAATGAGCAGTTCTTC
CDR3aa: CAWITGTGSYNEQFF

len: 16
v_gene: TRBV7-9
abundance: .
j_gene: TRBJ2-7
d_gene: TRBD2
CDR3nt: TGTGCCAGCAGCCCTGTTCCGGCTAGCGGGAATGGAGAGCAGTACTTC
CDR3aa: CASSPVPASGNGEQYF

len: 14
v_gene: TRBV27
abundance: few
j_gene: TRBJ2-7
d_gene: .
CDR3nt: TGTGCCAGCAGTTTAGTGGGTGGGGGCTACGAGCAGTACTTC
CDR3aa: CASSLVGGGYEQYF

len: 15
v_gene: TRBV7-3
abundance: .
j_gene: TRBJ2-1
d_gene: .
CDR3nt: TGTGCCAGCAGCTTCTTCCCCGGCCCCTACAATGAGCAGTTCTTC
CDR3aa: CASSFFPGPYNEQFF

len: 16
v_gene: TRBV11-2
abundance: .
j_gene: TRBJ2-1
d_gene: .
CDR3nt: TGTGCCAGCAGCCAGGCCTTCGGCGGCGGGTACAATGAGCAGTTCTTC
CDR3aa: CASSQAFGGGYNEQFF

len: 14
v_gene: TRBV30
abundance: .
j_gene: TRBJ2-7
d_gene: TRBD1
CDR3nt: TGTGCCTGGGCTCATAGGACAGGGGGAAACGAGCAGTACTTC
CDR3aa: CAWAHRTGGNEQYF

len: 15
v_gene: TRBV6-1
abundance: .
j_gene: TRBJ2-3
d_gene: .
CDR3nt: TGTGCCAGCAGTGAATGGAGGGTGGGGACAGATACGCAGTATTTT
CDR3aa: CASSEWRVGTDTQYF

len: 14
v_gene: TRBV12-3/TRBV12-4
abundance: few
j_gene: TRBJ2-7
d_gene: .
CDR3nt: TGTGCCAGCAGCCGAGGAGTTATGCGAAGCGAGCAGTACTTC
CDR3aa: CASSRGVMRSEQYF

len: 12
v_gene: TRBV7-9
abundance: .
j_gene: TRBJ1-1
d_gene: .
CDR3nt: TGTGCCAGCAGCGCGGACAGCTATGAAGCTTTCTTT
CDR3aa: CASSADSYEAFF

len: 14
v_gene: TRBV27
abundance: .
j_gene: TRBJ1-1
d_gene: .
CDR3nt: TGTGCCAGCAGTTTATTTCGGGGGGGAACTGAAGCTTTCTTT
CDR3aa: CASSLFRGGTEAFF

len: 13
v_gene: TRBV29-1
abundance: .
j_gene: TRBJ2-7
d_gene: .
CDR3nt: TGCAGCGTTGAAGATAACACAGGGTACGAGCAGTACTTC
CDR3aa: CSVEDNTGYEQYF

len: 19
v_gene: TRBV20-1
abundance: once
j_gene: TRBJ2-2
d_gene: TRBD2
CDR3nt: TGCAGTGCTAGGGGACTAGCGGGAATATCGGTGTTCAGCACCGGGGAGCTGTTTTTT
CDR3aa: CSARGLAGISVFSTGELFF

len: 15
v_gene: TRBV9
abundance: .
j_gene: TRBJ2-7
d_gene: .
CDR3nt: TGTGCCAGCAGCGCCAGCGGGTCGAGCTCCTACGAGCAGTACTTC
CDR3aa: CASSASGSSSYEQYF

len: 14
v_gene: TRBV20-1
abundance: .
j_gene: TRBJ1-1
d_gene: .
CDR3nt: TGCAGTGCTAGAGATGGGGAGTTGGACACTGAAGCTTTCTTT
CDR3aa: CSARDGELDTEAFF

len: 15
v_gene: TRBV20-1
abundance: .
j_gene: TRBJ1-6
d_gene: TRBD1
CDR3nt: TGCAGTGCTAGAGAAGGACAGGGTTTCGATTCACCCCTCCACTTT
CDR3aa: CSAREGQGFDSPLHF

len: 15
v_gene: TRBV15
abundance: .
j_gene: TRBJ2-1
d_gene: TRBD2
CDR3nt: TGTGCCACCAGCACCAGCGGGAACTCCTACAATGAGCAGTTCTTC
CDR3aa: CATSTSGNSYNEQFF

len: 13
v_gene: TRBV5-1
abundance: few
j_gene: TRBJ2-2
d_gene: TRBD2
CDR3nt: TGCGCCAGCAGCTTCCGTAGCGGGGGGGAGCTGTTTTTT
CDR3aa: CASSFRSGGELFF

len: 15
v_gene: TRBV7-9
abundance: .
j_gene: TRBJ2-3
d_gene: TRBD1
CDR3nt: TGTGCCAGCAGCTCGGGACAGGGGGCGTCAGATACGCAGTATTTT
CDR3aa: CASSSGQGASDTQYF

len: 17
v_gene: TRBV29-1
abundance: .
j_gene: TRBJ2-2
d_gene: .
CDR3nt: TGCAGCGTTGAGGACGCGGGATCGACGTCGAACACCGGGGAGCTGTTTTTT
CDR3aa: CSVEDAGSTSNTGELFF

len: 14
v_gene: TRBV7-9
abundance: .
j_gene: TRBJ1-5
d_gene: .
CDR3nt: TGTGCCAGCACTCGCGTCAATAGCAATCAGCCCCAGCATTTT
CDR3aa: CASTRVNSNQPQHF

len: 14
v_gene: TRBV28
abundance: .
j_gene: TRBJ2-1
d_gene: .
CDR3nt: TGTGCCAGCAGTTTCCGCCAGGGGTACAATGAGCAGTTCTTC
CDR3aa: CASSFRQGYNEQFF

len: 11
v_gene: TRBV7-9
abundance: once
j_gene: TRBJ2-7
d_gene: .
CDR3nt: TGTGCCAGCAGCTTAACAGGGCCGCAGTACTTC
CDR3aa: CASSLTGPQYF

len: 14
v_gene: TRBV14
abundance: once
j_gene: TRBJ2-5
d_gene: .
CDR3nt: TGTGCCAGCAGCCATTTGGGAGGAGTTGAGACCCAGTACTTC
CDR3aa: CASSHLGGVETQYF

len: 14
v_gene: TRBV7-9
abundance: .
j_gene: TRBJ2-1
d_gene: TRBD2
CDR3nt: TGTGCCAGCAGAGGGCTAGCGGGCCCCGGCGAGCAGTTCTTC
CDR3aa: CASRGLAGPGEQFF

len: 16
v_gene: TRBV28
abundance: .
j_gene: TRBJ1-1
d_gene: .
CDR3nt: TGTGCCAGCAGTTCATGGACCCAAAGGGTGAACACTGAAGCTTTCTTT
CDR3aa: CASSSWTQRVNTEAFF

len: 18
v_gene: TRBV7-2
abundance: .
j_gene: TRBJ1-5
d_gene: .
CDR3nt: TGTGCCAGCAGCTTATATGTGGAGGGAGGAGAGGGGACTCAGCCCCAGCATTTT
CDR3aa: CASSLYVEGGEGTQPQHF

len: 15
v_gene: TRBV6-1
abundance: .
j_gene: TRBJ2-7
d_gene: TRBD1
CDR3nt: TGTGCCAGCAGTCCCCTCAGGGGGCCAAGCTACGAGCAGTACTTC
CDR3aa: CASSPLRGPSYEQYF

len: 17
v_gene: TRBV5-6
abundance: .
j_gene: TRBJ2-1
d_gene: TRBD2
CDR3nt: TGTGCCAGCAGCTACCTCGCGGGAGTGGGACCCTACAATGAGCAGTTCTTC
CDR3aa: CASSYLAGVGPYNEQFF

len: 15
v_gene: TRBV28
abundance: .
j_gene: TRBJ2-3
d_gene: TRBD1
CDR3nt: TGTGCCAGCGCACCCGGGACAGATTCCACAGATACGCAGTATTTT
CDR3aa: CASAPGTDSTDTQYF

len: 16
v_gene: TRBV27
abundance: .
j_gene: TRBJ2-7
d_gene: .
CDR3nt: TGTGCCAGCAGTTTATCTGGGGGGAGGCCCGCCTACGAGCAGTACTTC
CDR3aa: CASSLSGGRPAYEQYF

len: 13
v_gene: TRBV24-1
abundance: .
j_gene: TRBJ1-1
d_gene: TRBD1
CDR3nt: TGTGCCACCAGTGACCCCGACAGGGCCGCGGCTTTCTTT
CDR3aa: CATSDPDRAAAFF

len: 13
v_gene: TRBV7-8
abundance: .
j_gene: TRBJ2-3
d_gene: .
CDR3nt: TGTGCCAGCAGCTTAGGACCGCCGGATACGCAGTATTTT
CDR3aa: CASSLGPPDTQYF

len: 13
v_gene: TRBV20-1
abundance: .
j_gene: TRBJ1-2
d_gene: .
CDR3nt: TGCAGTGCGCGGACAGCTTCTAACTATGGCTACACCTTC
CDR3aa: CSARTASNYGYTF

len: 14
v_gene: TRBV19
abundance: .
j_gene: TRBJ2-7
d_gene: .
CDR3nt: TGTGCCAGTAGTACTGCAGCCGGACCCTACGAGCAGTACTTC
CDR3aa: CASSTAAGPYEQYF

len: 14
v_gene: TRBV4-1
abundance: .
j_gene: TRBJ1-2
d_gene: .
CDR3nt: TGCGCCAGCAGCCAAGATGGCTTCCAGGATCCCAAGGCCTTC
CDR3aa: CASSQDGFQDPKAF

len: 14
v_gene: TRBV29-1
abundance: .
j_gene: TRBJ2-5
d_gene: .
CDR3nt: TGCAGCGCCTGGGCAAGGGGAGAAAAAGAGACCCAGTACTTC
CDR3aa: CSAWARGEKETQYF

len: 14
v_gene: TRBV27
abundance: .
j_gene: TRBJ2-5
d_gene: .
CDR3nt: TGTGCCAGCAGTTTAATCGGGGTGGGAGAGACCCAGTACTTC
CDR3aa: CASSLIGVGETQYF

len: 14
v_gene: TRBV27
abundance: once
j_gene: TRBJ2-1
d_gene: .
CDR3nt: TGTGCCAGCAGTTTATTTCGAGCGGGCAATGAGCAGTTCTTC
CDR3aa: CASSLFRAGNEQFF

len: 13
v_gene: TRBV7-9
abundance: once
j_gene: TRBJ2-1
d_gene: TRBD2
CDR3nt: TGTGCCAGCAGCTTGACTAGCGGAATCGAGCAGTTCTTC
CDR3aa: CASSLTSGIEQFF

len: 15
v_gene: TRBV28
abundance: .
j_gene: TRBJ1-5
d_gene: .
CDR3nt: TGTGCCAGCAGTTTAACAGGACACAAAAATCAGCCCCAGCATTTT
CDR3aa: CASSLTGHKNQPQHF

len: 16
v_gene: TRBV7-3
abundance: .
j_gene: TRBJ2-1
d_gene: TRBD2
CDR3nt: TGTGCCAGCAGCTTCGATCCGGGACTAGCTATCAATGAGCAGTTCTTC
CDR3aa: CASSFDPGLAINEQFF

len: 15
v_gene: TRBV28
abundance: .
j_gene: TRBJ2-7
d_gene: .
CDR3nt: TGTGCCAGCAGTTTCATTGCAGGTACATCCTACGAGCAGTACTTC
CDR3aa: CASSFIAGTSYEQYF

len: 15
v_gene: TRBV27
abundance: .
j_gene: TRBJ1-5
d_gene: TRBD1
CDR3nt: TGTGCCAGCAGTTACCGGGACAGGCCAGGTCAGCCCCAGCATTTT
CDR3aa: CASSYRDRPGQPQHF

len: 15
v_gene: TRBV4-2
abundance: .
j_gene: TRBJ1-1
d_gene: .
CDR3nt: TGTGCCAGCAGCCATGGGACGGACATGAACACTGAAGCTTTCTTT
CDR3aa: CASSHGTDMNTEAFF